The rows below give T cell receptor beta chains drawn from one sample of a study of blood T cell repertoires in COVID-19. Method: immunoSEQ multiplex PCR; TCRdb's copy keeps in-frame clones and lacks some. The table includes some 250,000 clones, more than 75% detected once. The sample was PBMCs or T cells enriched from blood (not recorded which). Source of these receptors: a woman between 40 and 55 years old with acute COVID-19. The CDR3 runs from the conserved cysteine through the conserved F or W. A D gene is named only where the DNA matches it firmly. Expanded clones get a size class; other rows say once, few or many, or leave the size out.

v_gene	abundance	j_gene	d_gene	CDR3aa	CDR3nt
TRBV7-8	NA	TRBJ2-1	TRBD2	CASSYELGTSGYEQFF	TGTGCCAGCAGCTACGAATTAGGGACTAGCGGGTATGAGCAGTTCTTC
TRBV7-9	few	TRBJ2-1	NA	CASSPTIPRYNEQFF	TGTGCCAGCAGCCCCACAATCCCACGATACAATGAGCAGTTCTTC
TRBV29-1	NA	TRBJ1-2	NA	CSATVTGGYTF	TGCAGCGCAACCGTCACGGGGGGCTACACCTTC
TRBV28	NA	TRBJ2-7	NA	CASRDYTYEQYF	TGTGCCAGCAGGGACTACACCTACGAGCAGTACTTC
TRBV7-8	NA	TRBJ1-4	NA	CASSRVQGGEKLFF	TGTGCCAGCAGCCGGGTGCAGGGTGGTGAAAAACTGTTTTTT
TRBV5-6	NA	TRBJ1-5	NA	CASSLLRASNQPQHF	TGTGCCAGCAGCTTGCTCAGGGCAAGCAATCAGCCCCAGCATTTT
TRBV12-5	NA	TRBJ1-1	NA	CASAIDFNREAFF	TGTGCTAGTGCCATCGACTTTAACAGGGAAGCTTTCTTT
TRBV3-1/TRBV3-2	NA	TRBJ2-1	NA	CASSQDARVNYNEQFF	TGTGCCAGCAGCCAAGATGCACGGGTCAACTACAATGAGCAGTTCTTC
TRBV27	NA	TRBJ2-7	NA	CASSRTASYEQYF	TGTGCCAGCAGTAGGACTGCCTCCTACGAGCAGTACTTC
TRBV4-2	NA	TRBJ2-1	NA	CASSQTSNEQFF	TGTGCCAGCAGCCAGACTAGCAATGAGCAGTTCTTC
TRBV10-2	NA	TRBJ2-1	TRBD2	CASSETSGRTYNEQFF	TGCGCCAGCAGTGAGACTAGCGGGAGGACATACAATGAGCAGTTCTTC
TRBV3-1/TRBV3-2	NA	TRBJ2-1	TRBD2	CASSLRENNEQFF	TGTGCCAGCAGCTTGCGGGAGAACAATGAGCAGTTCTTC
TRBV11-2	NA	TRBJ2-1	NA	CASSLMAGTYNEQFF	TGTGCCAGCAGCTTAATGGCAGGGACCTACAATGAGCAGTTCTTC
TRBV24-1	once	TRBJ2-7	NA	CATSDTQDIYEQYF	TGTGCCACCAGTGACACCCAGGACATCTACGAGCAGTACTTC
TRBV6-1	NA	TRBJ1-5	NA	CASSELTEGNQPQHF	TGTGCCAGCAGTGAACTCACGGAGGGTAATCAGCCCCAGCATTTT
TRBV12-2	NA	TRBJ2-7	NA	CASRLFSPERGPSEQYF	TGTGCAAGTCGCTTATTTTCACCCGAGCGGGGGCCCTCGGAGCAGTACTTC
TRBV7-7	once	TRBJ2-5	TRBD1	CASSLGGVHSETQYF	TGTGCTAGCAGCTTAGGGGGCGTGCACTCAGAGACCCAGTACTTC
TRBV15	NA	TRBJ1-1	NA	CATSRDSGQNTEAFF	TGTGCCACCAGCAGAGATTCCGGACAGAACACTGAAGCTTTCTTT
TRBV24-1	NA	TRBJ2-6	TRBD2	CATGEGTGANVLTF	TGTGCCACCGGGGAGGGAACTGGGGCCAACGTCCTGACTTTC
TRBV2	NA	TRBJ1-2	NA	CASSELRQGLAGYTF	TGTGCCAGCAGTGAACTTCGGCAGGGACTTGCCGGCTACACCTTC
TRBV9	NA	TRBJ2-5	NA	CASSVAPEFWVTQYF	TGTGCCAGCAGCGTAGCCCCGGAGTTTTGGGTGACCCAGTACTTC
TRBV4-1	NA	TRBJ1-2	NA	CASSQGIGQAYGYTF	TGCGCCAGCAGCCAAGGAATTGGTCAGGCCTATGGCTACACCTTC
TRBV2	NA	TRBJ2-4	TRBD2	CASSDSSSGSAKNIQYF	TGTGCCAGCAGTGATTCATCTAGCGGGAGTGCCAAAAACATTCAGTACTTC
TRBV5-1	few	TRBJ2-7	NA	CASSSHSGGEQYF	TGCGCCAGCAGCTCCCATAGTGGAGGCGAGCAGTACTTC
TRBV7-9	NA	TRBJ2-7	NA	CASSLLQDSYEQYF	TGTGCCAGCAGCTTATTACAGGATTCCTACGAGCAGTACTTC
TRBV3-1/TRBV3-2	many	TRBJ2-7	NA	CASSQGAEQYF	TGTGCCAGCAGCCAAGGGGCAGAGCAGTACTTC
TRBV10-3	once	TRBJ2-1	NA	CAISEMGGHSSYNEQFF	TGTGCCATCAGTGAGATGGGAGGTCACAGCTCCTACAATGAGCAGTTCTTC
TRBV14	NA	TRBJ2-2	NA	CASSHLLNTGELFF	TGTGCCAGCAGCCACCTCCTGAACACCGGGGAGCTGTTTTTT
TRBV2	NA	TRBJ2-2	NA	CAGRQGRDGELFF	TGTGCCGGGAGACAGGGGAGGGACGGGGAGCTGTTTTTT
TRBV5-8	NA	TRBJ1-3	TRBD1	CASSWDSSRPGNTIYF	TGTGCCAGCAGCTGGGACAGCTCCAGACCTGGAAACACCATATATTTT
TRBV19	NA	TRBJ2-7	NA	CASSPGTNEQYF	TGTGCCAGTAGTCCCGGGACAAACGAGCAGTACTTC
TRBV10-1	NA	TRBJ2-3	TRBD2	CASSETGGTQYF	TGCGCCAGCAGTGAGACGGGAGGTACGCAGTATTTT
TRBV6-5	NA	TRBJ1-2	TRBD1	CASRGDRKYTF	TGTGCCAGCAGAGGGGACAGAAAATACACCTTC
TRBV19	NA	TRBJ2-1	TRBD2	CASSTGLGGDNEQFF	TGTGCCAGTAGTACGGGACTAGGAGGGGACAATGAGCAGTTCTTC
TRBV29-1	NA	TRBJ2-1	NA	CSVARDYNEQFF	TGCAGCGTTGCCAGGGATTACAATGAGCAGTTCTTC
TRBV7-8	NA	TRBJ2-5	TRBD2	CASSPPRRETQETQYF	TGTGCCAGCAGCCCGCCCCGGCGGGAGACCCAAGAGACCCAGTACTTC